This is a list of T cell receptor beta chains from one sample in a study of neurological immune-mediated disorders. TCRdb re-analysed the 5' RACE reads in MiXCR, keeping a single row per CDR3 protein. The sample comprises around 20,000 distinct CDR3 sequences, about 12% of which are singletons, and under 15% rests with the top ten. The sequencing sample was made of PBMCs. These receptors came from a woman aged 60 to 75 with HTLV-1-associated myelopathy (HAM/TSP). CDR3s include the opening cysteine and the closing phenylalanine or tryptophan. A D gene is named only where the DNA matches it firmly. The size entry gives once, few, many, or a class for an expanded clone.

J gene: TRBJ1-5; clone size: many; V gene: TRBV20-1; D gene: TRBD1; CDR3 DNA: TGCAGTGTTGGACAGGGAGATCAGCCCCAGCATTTT; CDR3 protein: CSVGQGDQPQHF
J gene: TRBJ2-3; clone size: many; V gene: TRBV2; D gene: TRBD2; CDR3 DNA: TGTGCCAGCAGTGGACTAGCGGGGGGCGGAGATACGCAGTATTTT; CDR3 protein: CASSGLAGGGDTQYF
J gene: TRBJ1-1; clone size: many; V gene: TRBV5-1; D gene: TRBD1; CDR3 DNA: TGCGCCAGCAGCTCGGACAGGGGGCGCGAAGCTTTCTTT; CDR3 protein: CASSSDRGREAFF
J gene: TRBJ1-2; clone size: many; V gene: TRBV2; D gene: .; CDR3 DNA: TGTGCCAGCAGTTTCGACAGGCACTATGGCTACACCTTC; CDR3 protein: CASSFDRHYGYTF
J gene: TRBJ2-1; clone size: once; V gene: TRBV5-8; D gene: .; CDR3 DNA: TGTGCCAGCAGCCCCGAGAGGGGGGCCTACAATGAGCAGTTCTTC; CDR3 protein: CASSPERGAYNEQFF
J gene: TRBJ2-1; clone size: many; V gene: TRBV5-1; D gene: .; CDR3 DNA: TGCGCCAGCAGCGCTTCGGGACTTCGGGCCAATGAGCAGTTCTTC; CDR3 protein: CASSASGLRANEQFF
J gene: TRBJ2-1; clone size: many; V gene: TRBV20-1; D gene: TRBD2; CDR3 DNA: TGCAGTGCTAGAGAACTAGCGGGGGGGTATGAGCAGTTCTTC; CDR3 protein: CSARELAGGYEQFF
J gene: TRBJ2-1; clone size: few; V gene: TRBV29-1; D gene: TRBD2; CDR3 DNA: TGCAGCGCCCGAGGACTAGCGGGAGTATATGAGCAGTTCTTC; CDR3 protein: CSARGLAGVYEQFF
J gene: TRBJ2-7; clone size: many; V gene: TRBV7-2; D gene: .; CDR3 DNA: TGTGCCAGCAGCTTAGCGTATAGTAGGTATTACGAGCAGTACTTC; CDR3 protein: CASSLAYSRYYEQYF
J gene: TRBJ1-4; clone size: medium-sized; V gene: TRBV5-1; D gene: .; CDR3 DNA: TGCGCCAGCAGCTTGGATCAAGGAACTAATGAAAAACTGTTTTTT; CDR3 protein: CASSLDQGTNEKLFF
J gene: TRBJ1-4; clone size: many; V gene: TRBV6-1; D gene: .; CDR3 DNA: TGTGCCAGCAGCGTTTCCCCGGGACCAGTAATCGAAAAACTGTTTTTT; CDR3 protein: CASSVSPGPVIEKLFF
J gene: TRBJ1-4; clone size: many; V gene: TRBV12-3/TRBV12-4; D gene: .; CDR3 DNA: TGTGCCAGCAGTTTCACAGTTCGAGCAACTAATGAAAAACTGTTTTTT; CDR3 protein: CASSFTVRATNEKLFF
J gene: TRBJ2-1; clone size: many; V gene: TRBV20-1; D gene: TRBD1; CDR3 DNA: TGCAGTGCTCCCGAGGGGGCCTATGAGCAGTTCTTC; CDR3 protein: CSAPEGAYEQFF
J gene: TRBJ2-7; clone size: few; V gene: TRBV5-1; D gene: .; CDR3 DNA: TGCGCCAGCAGCTTGGTATTGTCAGGGGACGAGCAGTACTTC; CDR3 protein: CASSLVLSGDEQYF
J gene: TRBJ2-5; clone size: many; V gene: TRBV20-1; D gene: .; CDR3 DNA: TGCAGTGCCCCCCCCGATCGAGAGACCCAGTACTTC; CDR3 protein: CSAPPDRETQYF